The 29 T cell receptor beta chains in this list originate from one sample, sequenced in a study of control samples from healthy donors and cancer patients. The assay was immunoSEQ multiplex PCR, and TCRdb's table has in-frame clones only and misses some. The sample contains more than 95,000 clones, 80% to 90% of which appear only once. Sequencing was done on a sample of PBMCs. The receptor source for this set is a woman aged 50 to 60 with colorectal cancer.

The rearrangement joins TRBV19 to TRBJ2-7; a weak D match, TRBD1 (6 bases). V lost 5 bases and J lost 0, with 14 bases in between. Germline CDR1 and CDR2: LNHDA and SQIVND (reference sequence). The CDR3 is 15 amino acids. The CDR3: CASSLGQRTSYEQYF. The DNA for the CDR3 is TGTGCCAGTAGTCTCGGACAGCGAACCTCCTACGAGCAGTACTTC.

The count of this clone is one. V is TRBV4-1 and J is TRBJ2-5; 14 bases match TRBD2. After removal of 1 base from V and 5 bases from J, the junction contained 6 bases not matched to a gene. Germline V gene data show CDR1 as MGHRA and CDR2 as YSYEKL. The CDR3 contains 17 residues. The CDR3 spells CASSQVQGTSGSETQYF. The CDR3 DNA reads as TGCGCCAGCAGCCAAGTTCAGGGGACTAGCGGGAGTGAGACCCAGTACTTC.

The chain links TRBV12-3 or TRBV12-4 to TRBJ1-2; D possibly corresponds to TRBD1 (6 bases). V shed 6 bases and J shed 1 base, with 9 bases lying between them. The CDR3 runs 13 residues. CDR3 protein: CASSLQGNYGYTF. CDR3 nucleotides: TGTGCCAGCAGCTTACAGGGTAACTATGGCTACACCTTC.

The V call is TRBV20-1, the J call TRBJ2-2, with TRBD1 identical over 8 bases. Germline-derived CDR1 and CDR2 are DFQATT and SNEGSKA (reference sequence). The trim removed 3 bases at V and 5 bases at J, leaving 8 bases unmatched. The CDR3 runs to 15 residues. This CDR3 is CSASPGGARTGELFF. The CDR3 DNA sequence: TGCAGTGCTAGTCCAGGGGGCGCGAGGACCGGGGAGCTGTTTTTT.

The chain combines TRBV5-1 with TRBJ2-3, with 10 bases matching TRBD1. The CDR3 loop spans 15 amino acids. Germline-derived CDR1 and CDR2 are SGHRS and YFSETQ. V was pared by 1 base and J by 3 bases, with 2 bases of the junction left unmatched. The CDR3 DNA follows: TGCGCCAGCAGCTTGAGGACAGGGGGTACAGATACGCAGTATTTT. It translates to CASSLRTGGTDTQYF.

This clone has ten or more counts. The chain uses TRBV19 and TRBJ1-5; D is perhaps TRBD1 (5 bases). Germline-derived CDR1 and CDR2 are LNHDA and SQIVND (reference sequence). This CDR3 is 16 amino acids long. V lost 4 bases to trimming and J lost 2 bases, with 15 bases between them. The CDR3 DNA sequence: TGTGCCAGTAGTAGGGGAGGGGCGGGAGGCAATCAGCCCCAGCATTTT. Translating gives CASSRGGAGGNQPQHF.

V is TRBV14 and J is TRBJ1-1; D is perhaps TRBD1 (5 bases). CDR3 length: 14 amino acids. Trimming pared 4 bases from V and 4 bases from J, leaving 13 bases between. Per germline, CDR1 SGHDN and CDR2 FVKESK. This CDR3 reads CASSRGGFATEAFF. CDR3 bases: TGTGCCAGCAGCCGCGGGGGGTTTGCCACTGAAGCTTTCTTT.

The J gene is TRBJ2-1, the V gene TRBV13; D possibly uses TRBD1 or TRBD2 (5 bases each). The CDR3 has 16 amino acids. The ends were cut back, 0 bases at V and 4 bases at J, with 13 bases in the middle. Per germline, CDR1 PRHDT and CDR2 FYEKMQ (reference sequence). CDR3 amino acids: CASSLGLGAGYNEQFF. CDR3 nucleotides: TGTGCCAGCAGCTTAGGCCTCGGGGCCGGGTACAATGAGCAGTTCTTC.

This clone was seen a single time. This chain joins TRBV19 and TRBJ1-1, with D uncertain. CDR1 LNHDA and CDR2 SQIVND come from the germline V gene (reference sequence). The CDR3 totals 16 residues. Trimming stripped 6 bases from V and 3 bases from J, with 20 bases between. The CDR3 loop reads CASSPLLEGFDTEAFF. CDR3 DNA sequence: TGTGCCAGTAGCCCCCTTCTCGAGGGATTCGACACTGAAGCTTTCTTT.

This rearrangement joins TRBV28 to TRBJ2-5; weak D call: TRBD2 (6 bases). This CDR3 contains 15 residues. The V end was cut by 3 bases, the J end by 1 base, with 12 bases between. The germline gives CDR1 MDHEN, CDR2 SYDVKM. The CDR3 DNA is TGTGCCAGCAGTTTCTCAAGCGGGCCCCAAGAGACCCAGTACTTC. Residues: CASSFSSGPQETQYF.

This clone was counted between two and nine times. The chain recombines TRBV19 with TRBJ2-3; D is ambiguous. The germline V and J ends were trimmed by 3 bases and 5 bases, with 9 bases remaining between them. CDR1 and CDR2 (germline): LNHDA, SQIVND (reference sequence). CDR3 length: 13 residues. The CDR3 here is CASSIGHRDTQYF. DNA of the CDR3: TGTGCCAGTAGTATCGGGCATCGAGATACGCAGTATTTT.

This sequence joins TRBV6-2 or TRBV6-3 and TRBJ1-1, with 8 bases identical to TRBD1. This CDR3 contains 16 residues. Germline V lookup: CDR1 MNHEY, CDR2 SVGEGT. V lost 2 bases to trimming and J lost 1 base; unmatched junction nucleotides: 6. DNA for the CDR3: TGTGCCAGCAGTTACGGGGCAGGGGGCTGGAACACTGAAGCTTTCTTT. Protein: CASSYGAGGWNTEAFF.

The chain has TRBV28 and TRBJ2-7, with 10 bases fitting TRBD2. Germline V CDR1 and CDR2: MDHEN, SYDVKM. The V gene end was trimmed by 6 bases and the J gene end by 0 bases; junction bases not matched to a gene: 2. The length of the CDR3 is 14 residues. Here the CDR3 reads CASRLAGSSYEQYF. The CDR3 DNA sequence: TGTGCCAGCAGACTAGCGGGGAGCTCCTACGAGCAGTACTTC.

The chain carries TRBV28 and TRBJ1-1; unclear D gene. Germline V lookup: CDR1 MDHEN, CDR2 SYDVKM. The CDR3 consists of 13 residues. V was cut by 6 bases and J by 4 bases, with 12 bases left in between. CDR3 in amino acids: CASRALGRTEAFF. CDR3 sequence (DNA): TGTGCCAGCAGGGCTCTTGGACGCACTGAAGCTTTCTTT.

This sequence joins TRBV11-2 and TRBJ2-7; possibly TRBD2 for D (6 bases). This CDR3 is built from 11 residues. Germline-derived CDR1 and CDR2 are SGHAT and FQNNGV. V lost 8 bases and J 3 bases, leaving 8 bases between the germline ends. The CDR3 DNA reads TGTGCCAGCTCCGGGGGCTACGAGCAGTACTTC. Protein sequence: CASSGGYEQYF.

The chain couples TRBV5-6 to TRBJ2-1; a weak D match, TRBD2 (6 bases). In germline, CDR1 is SGHDT, CDR2 YYEEEE. Deletions cut 1 base from V and 5 bases from J, with 13 bases between. The CDR3 extends over 15 amino acids. CDR3 sequence (DNA): TGTGCCAGCAGCTTGAGGAGCGGGTCGCACAATGAGCAGTTCTTC. Encoded protein: CASSLRSGSHNEQFF.

V usage is TRBV27 and J usage is TRBJ2-3, with unresolved D. V gave up 8 bases and J gave up 0 bases, with 15 bases separating them. Germline CDR1 reads MNHEY; CDR2 reads SMNVEV (reference sequence). The CDR3 contains 15 residues. CDR3 loop: CASADAGPSTDTQYF. As DNA, the CDR3 is TGTGCCAGCGCTGATGCCGGGCCAAGCACAGATACGCAGTATTTT.

V gene TRBV15 combines with J gene TRBJ1-5; no definite D call. Trimming took off 1 base at V and 3 bases at J, with 7 bases between the two ends. Germline V gene sequence: CDR1 LNHNV, CDR2 YYDKDF (reference sequence). The CDR3 loop spans 14 amino acids. This chain's CDR3 is CATSRGRFNQPQHF. The CDR3 DNA is TGTGCCACCAGCAGAGGCAGATTCAATCAGCCCCAGCATTTT.

This chain connects TRBV12-3 or TRBV12-4 to TRBJ2-7; possibly TRBD2 for D (6 bases). The V end was cut by 5 bases, the J end by 5 bases, with 13 bases between. CDR3 length: 13 residues. The CDR3 region has the DNA TGTGCCAGCAGTGCAAATTGGGGGGACGAGCAGTACTTC. Protein sequence: CASSANWGDEQYF.

This clone was detected once. V gene TRBV9 combines with J gene TRBJ1-1, with D uncertain. The CDR3 runs to 13 residues. The germline V and J ends were trimmed by 4 bases and 1 base, with 8 bases remaining between them. Germline assignment: CDR1 SGDLS and CDR2 YYNGEE. The CDR3 DNA reads as TGTGCCAGCAGCAAGGCAAGGAACACTGAAGCTTTCTTT. Amino acid sequence: CASSKARNTEAFF. Looking up the rest from reference TRBV9 and TRBJ1-1 gives the full variable domain: DSGVTQTPKHLITATGQRVTLRCSPRSGDLSVYWYQQSLDQGLQFLIQYYNGEERAKGNILERFSAQQFPDLHSELNLSSLELGDSALYFCASSKARNTEAFFGQGTRLTVV.

In its sample, this clone was seen once. This sequence joins TRBV3-1 (or the pseudogene TRBV3-2) and TRBJ2-7; 12 bases map to TRBD2. Germline V gene lookup returns CDR1 LGHDT and CDR2 YNNKEL (reference sequence). V trimming: 4 bases; J trimming: 2 bases; junction bases outside the gene matches: 6. CDR3 length equals 16 residues. CDR3 sequence reads: CASSPLAGGPTYEQYF. CDR3 nucleotide sequence: TGTGCCAGCAGCCCTCTAGCGGGAGGGCCGACCTACGAGCAGTACTTC.

This chain links TRBV5-1 with TRBJ2-3; D unresolved. This CDR3 is 12 amino acids long. Germline-derived CDR1 and CDR2 are SGHRS and YFSETQ. Deletions cut 6 bases from V and 2 bases from J, with 7 bases between. The CDR3 is CASKEDTDTQYF. The CDR3 DNA sequence: TGCGCCAGCAAAGAGGACACAGATACGCAGTATTTT.

The genes are TRBV12-5 and TRBJ1-2; D ambiguous. The CDR3 spans 12 residues. Per germline, CDR1 LGHNT and CDR2 FRNRAP. Trimming removed 6 bases from V and 0 bases from J, with 5 bases in between. The CDR3 bases are TGTGCTAGTGGCAACTCTAACTATGGCTACACCTTC. Translation: CASGNSNYGYTF.

CDR3 residues: CASSRGENTEAFF. CDR3 DNA sequence: TGTGCCAGCAGCCGAGGGGAGAACACTGAAGCTTTCTTT. The chain is built from TRBV12-3 or TRBV12-4 and TRBJ1-1, with D possibly matching TRBD1 (5 bases). Trimming took 6 bases from V and 1 from J, leaving 9 bases between them. The CDR3 runs 13 residues.

The chain employs TRBV2 and TRBJ1-4; TRBD1 agrees at 7 bases. V was pared by 5 bases and J by 4 bases, with 7 bases of the junction left unmatched. Germline-derived CDR1 and CDR2 are SNHLY and FYNNEI. This CDR3 comprises 15 residues. DNA of the CDR3: TGTGCCAGCAGTCCCCCGACAGGGAATAATGAAAAACTGTTTTTT. Translation: CASSPPTGNNEKLFF.

The chain uses TRBV12-3 or TRBV12-4 and TRBJ2-2; TRBD1 matches 8 bases. The CDR3 contains 13 residues. Trimming at V came to 6 bases and at J to 9 bases, leaving 6 bases not matched to a gene. In DNA form, the CDR3 reads TGTGCCAGCAGCCCATGGACAGGGTGGGAGCTGTTTTTT. It encodes CASSPWTGWELFF.

The gene calls are TRBV20-1 and TRBJ1-4; D unclear. The CDR3 sequence is 13 residues long. Germline V gene lookup returns CDR1 DFQATT and CDR2 SNEGSKA (reference sequence). Trimming left V 3 bases short and J 3 bases short, with 8 bases between. The CDR3 here is CSASPVANEKLFF. The CDR3 DNA reads as TGCAGTGCTAGTCCAGTCGCTAATGAAAAACTGTTTTTT.

CDR3 DNA sequence: TGTGCCAGTAGTAAGGACAGGGCGTCGGGGGAGCAGTACTTC. Translated: CASSKDRASGEQYF. The chain couples TRBV19 to TRBJ2-7; 8 nucleotides line up with TRBD1. With 4 bases clipped from V and 7 bases from J, the junction kept 9 bases outside the gene matches. The germline V gene has CDR1 LNHDA and CDR2 SQIVND (reference sequence). The CDR3 is 14 amino acids.

This chain joins TRBV6-6 and TRBJ2-1; D remains ambiguous. This CDR3 region has 12 residues. Deletions cut 2 bases from V and 9 bases from J, with 8 bases between. The V gene's germline CDR1 is MNHNY and CDR2 SVGAGI (reference sequence). CDR3 DNA: TGTGCCAGCAGTTACGACGTCGGTGAGCAGTTCTTC. Translation gives CASSYDVGEQFF.